This is a list of T cell receptor beta chains from one sample in a study of CD8+ T cells in alopecia areata. Produced via immunoSEQ multiplex PCR; TCRdb's table is partial and in-frame only. The repertoire consists of roughly 65,000 clones, with roughly 44% occurring once and the leading ten covering roughly 15%. Here the sequenced sample was CD8+ T cells sorted from blood, taken at week 0. Receptor source: a human donor with alopecia areata. The CDR3 runs from the conserved cysteine through the conserved F or W. The D gene is left open where the match is weak. The size field is filled for only some rows; it gives once, few, many or a size class.

j_call: TRBJ1-1; d_call: TRBD1; v_call: TRBV29-1; clone_size: few; cdr3_aa: CSAGTGGEAFF; cdr3_nt: TGCAGCGCCGGGACAGGGGGCGAAGCTTTCTTT
j_call: TRBJ2-7; d_call: .; v_call: TRBV27; clone_size: .; cdr3_aa: CASHSHEQYF; cdr3_nt: TGTGCCAGCCACTCCCACGAGCAGTACTTC
j_call: TRBJ2-1; d_call: TRBD2; v_call: TRBV29-1; clone_size: .; cdr3_aa: CSASGRAVNEQFF; cdr3_nt: TGCAGCGCAAGCGGGAGGGCCGTCAATGAGCAGTTCTTC
j_call: TRBJ2-2; d_call: TRBD2; v_call: TRBV9; clone_size: .; cdr3_aa: CASSAYSGAGNTGELFF; cdr3_nt: TGTGCCAGCAGCGCCTATAGCGGGGCAGGGAACACCGGGGAGCTGTTTTTT
j_call: TRBJ2-7; d_call: .; v_call: TRBV11-2; clone_size: .; cdr3_aa: CASSSGDTQYF; cdr3_nt: TGTGCCAGCAGCTCCGGGGATACCCAGTACTTC
j_call: TRBJ1-5; d_call: TRBD1; v_call: TRBV6-5; clone_size: once; cdr3_aa: CASRIGTGVNQPQHF; cdr3_nt: TGTGCCAGCAGAATAGGGACAGGGGTTAATCAGCCCCAGCATTTT
j_call: TRBJ2-2; d_call: .; v_call: TRBV29-1; clone_size: .; cdr3_aa: CSVDWYTGELFF; cdr3_nt: TGCAGCGTTGATTGGTACACCGGGGAGCTGTTTTTT
j_call: TRBJ2-7; d_call: .; v_call: TRBV7-9; clone_size: .; cdr3_aa: CASSFLGSDYEQYF; cdr3_nt: TGTGCCAGCAGCTTTCTGGGTTCTGACTACGAGCAGTACTTC
j_call: TRBJ2-7; d_call: .; v_call: TRBV27; clone_size: few; cdr3_aa: CASSWAAAYEQYF; cdr3_nt: TGTGCCAGCTCCTGGGCGGCGGCCTACGAGCAGTACTTC
j_call: TRBJ2-2; d_call: TRBD2; v_call: TRBV4-1; clone_size: .; cdr3_aa: CASSQVPGSGVYTGELFF; cdr3_nt: TGCGCCAGCAGCCAAGTCCCGGGTAGCGGGGTATATACCGGGGAGCTGTTTTTT
j_call: TRBJ2-1; d_call: TRBD2; v_call: TRBV7-9; clone_size: .; cdr3_aa: CASWASGSFHEQFF; cdr3_nt: TGTGCCAGCTGGGCTAGCGGGAGTTTCCATGAGCAGTTCTTC
j_call: TRBJ2-7; d_call: TRBD1; v_call: TRBV9; clone_size: .; cdr3_aa: CASSPGTGSEQYF; cdr3_nt: TGTGCCAGCAGCCCAGGGACAGGTAGCGAGCAGTACTTC
j_call: TRBJ2-5; d_call: TRBD2; v_call: TRBV9; clone_size: .; cdr3_aa: CASSLPELAGKETQYF; cdr3_nt: TGTGCCAGCAGTTTGCCGGAGCTAGCGGGTAAAGAGACCCAGTACTTC
j_call: TRBJ2-5; d_call: .; v_call: TRBV28; clone_size: once; cdr3_aa: CASSFDPGEETQYF; cdr3_nt: TGTGCCAGCAGTTTCGATCCGGGCGAAGAGACCCAGTACTTC
j_call: TRBJ1-1; d_call: TRBD1; v_call: TRBV6-6; clone_size: .; cdr3_aa: CASHRRQGMNTEAFF; cdr3_nt: TGTGCCAGCCATCGGAGACAGGGCATGAACACTGAAGCTTTCTTT
j_call: TRBJ2-3; d_call: .; v_call: TRBV9; clone_size: few; cdr3_aa: CASSVGTATDTQYF; cdr3_nt: TGTGCCAGCAGCGTAGGGACGGCCACAGATACGCAGTATTTT
j_call: TRBJ2-5; d_call: .; v_call: TRBV4-2; clone_size: few; cdr3_aa: CASTEGTGTGAPAQYF; cdr3_nt: TGTGCCAGTACGGAGGGGACCGGGACCGGAGCTCCGGCCCAGTACTTC
j_call: TRBJ2-7; d_call: TRBD2; v_call: TRBV29-1; clone_size: few; cdr3_aa: CSVVGGGAYEQYF; cdr3_nt: TGCAGCGTTGTTGGCGGGGGAGCCTACGAGCAGTACTTC
j_call: TRBJ2-1; d_call: TRBD2; v_call: TRBV29-1; clone_size: .; cdr3_aa: CSVEDQAGDSIGQFF; cdr3_nt: TGCAGCGTTGAAGATCAAGCGGGGGATTCCATTGGGCAGTTCTTC
j_call: TRBJ2-1; d_call: TRBD2; v_call: TRBV29-1; clone_size: .; cdr3_aa: CSVDSLADNNEQFF; cdr3_nt: TGCAGCGTTGATTCTCTAGCGGATAACAATGAGCAGTTCTTC